The 14 T cell receptor beta chains listed next were all sequenced from one sample in a study of T cell responses to AZD1222 COVID-19 vaccine (dated by TCRdb to the early 2020s). The label giving this sample's time point can be read as: about 28 days (+/-7) after the second vaccine dose. The treatment or condition label, read with the paper, signifies: meningococcal conjugate vaccine given as trial control. Library construction relied on the immunoSEQ multiplex PCR assay. Entries here come from immuneACCESS through TCRdb and include only in-frame sequences with V and J called. Some clones fail to appear in such tables; in the studies checked, an unresolved V gene covers under half of the shortfall, and the cause of the remainder is unknown. This sample comprises more than 95,000 clones, about nine tenths of them detected only once. Jointly, the top ten make up about 3.1% of the sample. The sample here was peripheral blood, taken 28 days after the second dose of the MenACWY control vaccine. Every receptor here comes from an adult who received the MenACWY meningococcal vaccine as a control.

The chain links TRBV5-6 to TRBJ2-7, with D unclear. Germline loops: CDR1 SGHDT, CDR2 YYEEEE. The ends were cut back, 1 base at V and 1 base at J, with 9 bases in the middle. The CDR3 extends over 14 amino acids. CDR3: CASSLWALSYEQYF. CDR3 sequence (DNA): TGTGCCAGCAGCTTGTGGGCGCTTTCCTACGAGCAGTACTTC.

The gene calls are TRBV7-9 and TRBJ1-2; TRBD1 agrees at 7 bases. The CDR3 has 12 amino acids. Unmatched junction bases numbered 6, after V lost 7 bases and J lost 7 bases. The V gene's germline CDR1 is SEHNR and CDR2 FQNEAQ (reference sequence). Here the CDR3 DNA reads TGTGCCAGCAACTCCGGGACAGCTGGCTACACCTTC. This encodes CASNSGTAGYTF.

This chain links TRBV29-1 with TRBJ1-2; a weak D match, TRBD1 (5 bases). Germline CDR1 is SQVTM and CDR2 is ANQGSEA. The CDR3 has 12 amino acids. V was trimmed by 2 bases and J by 7 bases, leaving 11 bases between them. The CDR3 nucleotides read TGCAGCGTTGAACCCCCGCAGGGTGGCTACACCTTC. It encodes CSVEPPQGGYTF.

This chain links TRBV14 with TRBJ2-5; D gene unclear. Trimming took off 3 bases at V and 9 bases at J, with 17 bases between the two ends. CDR3 length: 14 amino acids. Germline V gene sequence: CDR1 SGHDN, CDR2 FVKESK. The DNA of the CDR3 is TGTGCCAGCAGCCAGTGGCGGAATTCCCGGGCCCAGTACTTC. This codes for CASSQWRNSRAQYF.

The rearrangement uses TRBV13 and TRBJ1-1; 7 nucleotides align to TRBD1. Per the germline V gene, CDR1 is PRHDT and CDR2 is FYEKMQ (reference sequence). Trimming cost V 8 bases and J 9 bases; bases outside gene matches: 12. This CDR3 comprises 13 residues. In DNA form, the CDR3 reads TGTGCCAGCTCCCGCTCCTCGACAGGGAAAGCTTTCTTT. It translates to CASSRSSTGKAFF.

The chain links TRBV14 to TRBJ2-7, with 14 nucleotides matching TRBD2. This CDR3 comprises 16 residues. Germline-derived CDR1 and CDR2 are SGHDN and FVKESK. J gave up 6 bases and V 4 bases, and 8 bases lay outside the gene matches. The CDR3 region has the DNA TGTGCCAGCAGCCCCACCGGGACTAGCGGGGGTGGCGAGCAGTACTTC. This gives the protein CASSPTGTSGGGEQYF.

The chain combines TRBV7-2 with TRBJ2-3; tentatively, D is TRBD2 (5 bases). Trimming cost V 11 bases and J 2 bases, with 17 bases left between them. The CDR3 runs 14 residues. Per germline, CDR1 SGHTA and CDR2 FQGNSA. The CDR3 nucleotides read TGTGCCTCCGACCAGCGGACCCTCACAGATACGCAGTATTTT. Amino acid sequence: CASDQRTLTDTQYF.

J is TRBJ1-2 and V is TRBV28; D gene unclear. From germline, CDR1 is MDHEN and CDR2 SYDVKM. The CDR3 spans 15 residues. V was shortened by 3 bases and J by 3 bases, with 14 bases between the two germline ends. CDR3 DNA: TGTGCCAGCAGTTTTATCGGTGTCTCCCACTATGGCTACACCTTC. Encoded protein: CASSFIGVSHYGYTF.

This chain uses TRBV19 with TRBJ1-5; 7 bases align to TRBD1. V gave up 4 bases and J gave up 2 bases; unmatched junction bases: 5. CDR3 length: 15 amino acids. From germline, CDR1 is LNHDA and CDR2 SQIVND (reference sequence). CDR3 nucleotides: TGTGCCAGTAGTAAAGGGGGCCGGGGCAATCAGCCCCAGCATTTT. This gives the protein CASSKGGRGNQPQHF.

The chain couples TRBV6-5 to TRBJ2-7; possible D gene TRBD2, 6 bases. Deletions cut 8 bases from V and 3 bases from J, with 8 bases between. Germline assignment: CDR1 MNHEY and CDR2 SVGAGI. The CDR3 has 11 residues. The CDR3 is CASGEDYEQYF. CDR3 DNA sequence: TGTGCCAGCGGGGAGGACTACGAGCAGTACTTC.

The CDR3 sequence is CATSDLQRDREGNEQFF. The CDR3 DNA reads TGTGCCACCAGTGATTTGCAAAGGGACAGGGAGGGCAATGAGCAGTTCTTC. The chain recombines TRBV24-1 with TRBJ2-1, with 9 bases lining up with TRBD1. The junction had 8 bases not matched to a gene; V was cut back by 0 bases and J by 6 bases. CDR3 length equals 17 residues. Germline V gene data show CDR1 as KGHDR and CDR2 as SFDVKD.

Concerning this clone: Compared with germline, one end of the junction differs, possibly owing to a read error. This chain connects TRBV5-5 to TRBJ2-7, with D possibly being TRBD1 or TRBD2 (5 bases each). Germline V gene data show CDR1 as SGHKS and CDR2 as YYEKEE (reference sequence). The CDR3 contains 11 residues. This CDR3 reads CASSSEWGKSF. The CDR3 DNA sequence: TGTGCCAGCAGCTCTGAATGGGGGAAATCCTTC.

The chain is built from TRBV28 and TRBJ2-7; tentatively, D is TRBD2 (6 bases). CDR1 and CDR2 (germline): MDHEN, SYDVKM. The CDR3 length is 15 residues. V lost 6 bases and J lost 6, with 21 bases in between. The CDR3 loop reads CASRPPGLGIIEQYF. As DNA, the CDR3 is TGTGCCAGCAGACCCCCGGGACTCGGAATCATCGAGCAGTACTTC.

In DNA, the CDR3 is TGCGCCAGCAGCCGGGGGTCAAACACCGGGGAGCTGTTTTTT. Amino acid sequence: CASSRGSNTGELFF. This chain joins TRBV5-1 and TRBJ2-2; D perhaps matches TRBD2 (6 bases). V was pared by 4 bases and J by 2 bases, with 9 bases between. The CDR3 consists of 14 residues. From germline, CDR1 is SGHRS and CDR2 YFSETQ.